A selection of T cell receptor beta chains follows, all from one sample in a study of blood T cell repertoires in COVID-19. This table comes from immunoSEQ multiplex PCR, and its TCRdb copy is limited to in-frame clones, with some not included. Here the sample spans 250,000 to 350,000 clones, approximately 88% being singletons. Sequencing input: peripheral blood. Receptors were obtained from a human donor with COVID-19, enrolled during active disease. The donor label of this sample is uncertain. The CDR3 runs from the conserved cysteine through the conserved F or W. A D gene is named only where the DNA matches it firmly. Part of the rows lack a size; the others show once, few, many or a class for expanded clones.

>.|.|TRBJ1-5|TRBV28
TGTGCCATAGCAGTCCCACTCCGCACCAATCAGCCCCAGCATTTT
CAIAVPLRTNQPQHF
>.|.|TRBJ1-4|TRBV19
TGTGCCAGTAGTAGCCCCGCGGCTGCAACTAATGAAAAACTGTTTTTT
CASSSPAAATNEKLFF
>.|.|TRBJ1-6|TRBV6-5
TGTGCCAGCAGCCCCGGCAGGGCAGGTTCACCCCTCCACTTT
CASSPGRAGSPLHF
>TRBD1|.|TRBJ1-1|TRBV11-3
TGTGCCAGCAGCTTAGATTCTGGGGACAGGACTGAAGCTTTCTTT
CASSLDSGDRTEAFF
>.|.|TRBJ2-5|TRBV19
TGTGCCAGTAGTATAGTCGGACACCTAGGGACCCAGTACTTC
CASSIVGHLGTQYF
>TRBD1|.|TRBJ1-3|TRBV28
TGTGCCAGCAGTTTGCTCAGGGGGTCAAACACCATATATTTT
CASSLLRGSNTIYF
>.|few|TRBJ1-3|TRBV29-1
TGCAGCGTTGAGTTCCAGGTCTCTGGAAACACCATATATTTT
CSVEFQVSGNTIYF
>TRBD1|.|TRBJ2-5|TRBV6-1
TGTGCCAGCAGTCGCGGCAGGGGGCAATGGGAGACCCAGTACTTC
CASSRGRGQWETQYF
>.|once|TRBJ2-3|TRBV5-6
TGTGCCAGCACCGAGTACGGGGGCACAGATACGCAGTATTTT
CASTEYGGTDTQYF
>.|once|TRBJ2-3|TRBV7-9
TGTGCCAGCAGCCTCGGACTGACTGGGTCCACAGATACGCAGTATTTT
CASSLGLTGSTDTQYF
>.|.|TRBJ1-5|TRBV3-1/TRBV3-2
TGTGCCAGCAGCCAAGATTGGGAGGATCAGCCCCAGCATTTT
CASSQDWEDQPQHF
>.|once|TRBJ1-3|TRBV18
TGTGCCAGCTCACCGACAGAGTCTGGAAACACCATATATTTT
CASSPTESGNTIYF
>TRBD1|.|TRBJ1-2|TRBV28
TGTGCCAGCATCCCGCAGGGGGTCTATGGCTACACCTTC
CASIPQGVYGYTF
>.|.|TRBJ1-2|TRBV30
TGTGCCTGGAGTGTGGAGAGCCCTAACTATGGCTACACCTTC
CAWSVESPNYGYTF
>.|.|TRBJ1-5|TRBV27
TGTGCCAGCATCCCCAAGGGGTTCAATCAGCCCCAGCATTTT
CASIPKGFNQPQHF
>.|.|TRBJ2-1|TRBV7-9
TGTGCCAGCAGCTTACCACAGGGTAGTGAGCAGTTCTTC
CASSLPQGSEQFF
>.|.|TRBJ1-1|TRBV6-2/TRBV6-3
TGTGCCAGCAGCCAACAATTGGGTGGCGGGACTGAAGCTTTCTTT
CASSQQLGGGTEAFF
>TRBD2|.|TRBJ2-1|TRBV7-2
TGTGCCAGCAGCTCGACTAGCGGTCACTACAATGAGCAGTTCTTC
CASSSTSGHYNEQFF
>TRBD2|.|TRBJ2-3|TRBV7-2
TGTGCCAGCAGCTTAGCCGGACTAGCTTCAGATACGCAGTATTTT
CASSLAGLASDTQYF
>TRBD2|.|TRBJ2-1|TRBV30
TGTGCCTGGGCTACTAGCGGGAGGGGCAATGAGCAGTTCTTC
CAWATSGRGNEQFF
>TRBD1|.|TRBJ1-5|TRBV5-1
TGCGCCAGCAGCTTGGCCCCACAGGGGGCTACTTATTTTCAGCCCCAGCATTTT
CASSLAPQGATYFQPQHF
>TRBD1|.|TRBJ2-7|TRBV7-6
TGTGCCAGCAGCTTAGCCCCGGGACAGGGAATGGGGGCCCCAAACGAGCAGTACTTC
CASSLAPGQGMGAPNEQYF
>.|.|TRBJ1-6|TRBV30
TGTGCCTGGAGTGTAAAGGGGCCCGCAAATTCACCCCTCCACTTT
CAWSVKGPANSPLHF
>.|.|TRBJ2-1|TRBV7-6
TGTGCCAGCAGCCTTAACTGGGCGGGCTCCTCCTACAATGAGCAGTTCTTC
CASSLNWAGSSYNEQFF
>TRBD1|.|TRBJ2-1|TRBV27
TGTGCCAGCAGTTTAAGAGAGGGGGCCACCTACAATGAGCAGTTCTTC
CASSLREGATYNEQFF
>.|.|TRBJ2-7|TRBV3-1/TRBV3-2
TGTGCCAGCAGCCAAGACGGTTTCGGGAGCATCTACGAGCAGTACTTC
CASSQDGFGSIYEQYF
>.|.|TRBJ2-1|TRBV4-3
TGCGCCAGCAGCCAAGGGTGGGCTAGCGCGGATGAGCAGTTCTTC
CASSQGWASADEQFF
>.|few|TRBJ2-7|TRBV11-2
TGTGCCAGCAGCTTAGACAGGGCAGAAGCCTACGAGCAGTACTTC
CASSLDRAEAYEQYF
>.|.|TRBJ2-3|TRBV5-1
TGCGCCAGCAGCTTACAGGCGGATAGCACAGATACGCAGTATTTT
CASSLQADSTDTQYF
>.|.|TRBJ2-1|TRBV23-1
TGCGCCAGCAGTCTCCTGGAGGGAGGAGCCCTCAGGGACCGGGCAATCAATGAGCAGTTCTTC
CASSLLEGGALRDRAINEQFF
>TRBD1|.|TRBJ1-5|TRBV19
TGTGCCAGTAGCCCCCCCGGGACAGGGGCTAATCAGCCCCAGCATTTT
CASSPPGTGANQPQHF
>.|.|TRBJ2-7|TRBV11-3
TGTGCCAGCAGCTTAAGGCAGGGCCGAGGCGAGCAGTACTTC
CASSLRQGRGEQYF
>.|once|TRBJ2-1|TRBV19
TGTGCCAGTAGTTTCACAGGGTCCGGGGAGCAGTTCTTC
CASSFTGSGEQFF
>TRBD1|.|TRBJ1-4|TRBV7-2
TGTGCCAGCAGCCCAACCTCCGGGACAGGGTATGAAAAACTGTTTTTT
CASSPTSGTGYEKLFF
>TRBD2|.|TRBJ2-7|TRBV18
TGTGCCAGCTCCCGCACTAGCGGGGAGGGCGGCGAGCAGTACTTC
CASSRTSGEGGEQYF
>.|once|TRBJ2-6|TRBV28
TGTGCCAGCAGTTTGAGAGGGCTCTCTGGGGCCAACGTCCTGACTTTC
CASSLRGLSGANVLTF
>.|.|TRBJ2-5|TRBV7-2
TGTGCCAGCAGCCCACCCTCCGGGACACCCCAAGAGACCCAGTACTTC
CASSPPSGTPQETQYF
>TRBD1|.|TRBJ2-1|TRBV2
TGTGCCAGCAGTGAAAGGGGACAGGGGGCCAATGAGCAGTTCTTC
CASSERGQGANEQFF
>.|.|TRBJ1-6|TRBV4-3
TGCGCCAGCAGCCAAGATCGGACGGTTCCAGGGTCACCCCTCCACTTT
CASSQDRTVPGSPLHF
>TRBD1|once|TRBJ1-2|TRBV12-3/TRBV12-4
TGTGCCAGCACAAAGGACAGGCTCTATGGCTACACCTTC
CASTKDRLYGYTF